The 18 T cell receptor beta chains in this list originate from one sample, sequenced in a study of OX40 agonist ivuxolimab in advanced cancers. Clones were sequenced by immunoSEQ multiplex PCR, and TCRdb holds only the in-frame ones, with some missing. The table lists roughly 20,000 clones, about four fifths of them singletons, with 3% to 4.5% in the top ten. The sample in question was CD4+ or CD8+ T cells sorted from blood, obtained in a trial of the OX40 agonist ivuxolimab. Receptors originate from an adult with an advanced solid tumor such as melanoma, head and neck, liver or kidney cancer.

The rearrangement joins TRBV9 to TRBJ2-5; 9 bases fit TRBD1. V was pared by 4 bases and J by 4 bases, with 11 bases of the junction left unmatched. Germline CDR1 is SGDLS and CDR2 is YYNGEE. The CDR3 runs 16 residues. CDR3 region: CASSIGQGMSGETQYF. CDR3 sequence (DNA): TGTGCCAGCAGCATCGGACAGGGGATGTCCGGAGAGACCCAGTACTTC. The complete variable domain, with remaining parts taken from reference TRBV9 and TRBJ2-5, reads DSGVTQTPKHLITATGQRVTLRCSPRSGDLSVYWYQQSLDQGLQFLIQYYNGEERAKGNILERFSAQQFPDLHSELNLSSLELGDSALYFCASSIGQGMSGETQYFGPGTRLLVL.

In DNA, the CDR3 is TGTGCCAGCAGACCGGACCCCGGGGGTGAGCAGTTCTTC. Translating gives CASRPDPGGEQFF. J is TRBJ2-1 and V is TRBV7-3; weak D call: TRBD2 (6 bases). Trimming removed 6 bases at V and 9 bases at J, with 15 bases between. The length of the CDR3 is 13 residues. Germline V gives CDR1 SGHTA, CDR2 FQGTGA.

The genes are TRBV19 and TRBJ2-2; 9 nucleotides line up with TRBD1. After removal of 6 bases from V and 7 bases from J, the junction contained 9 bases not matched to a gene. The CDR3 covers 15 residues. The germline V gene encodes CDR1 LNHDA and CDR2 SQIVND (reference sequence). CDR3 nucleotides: TGTGCCAGTAGGAACAGGGGGCGCCAAGACGGGGAGCTGTTTTTT. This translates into CASRNRGRQDGELFF.

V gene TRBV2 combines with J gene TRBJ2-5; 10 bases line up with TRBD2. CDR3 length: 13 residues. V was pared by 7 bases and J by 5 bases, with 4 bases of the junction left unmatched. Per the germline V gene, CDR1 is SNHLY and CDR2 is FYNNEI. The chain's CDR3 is CASNVAGGETQYF. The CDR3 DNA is TGTGCCAGCAACGTAGCGGGAGGCGAGACCCAGTACTTC.

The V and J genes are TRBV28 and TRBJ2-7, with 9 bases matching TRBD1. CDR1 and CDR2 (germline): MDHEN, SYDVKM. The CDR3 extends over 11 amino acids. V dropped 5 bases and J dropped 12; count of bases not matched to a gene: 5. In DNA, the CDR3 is TGTGCCAGCAGTCTTGGACAGGGGTCGTACTTC. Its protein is CASSLGQGSYF.

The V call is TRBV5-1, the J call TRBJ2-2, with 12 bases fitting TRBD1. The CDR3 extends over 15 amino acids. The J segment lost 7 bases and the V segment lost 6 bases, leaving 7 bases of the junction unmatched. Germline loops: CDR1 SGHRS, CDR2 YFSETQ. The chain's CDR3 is CASTGTGGADGELFF. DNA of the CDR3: TGCGCCAGCACTGGGACAGGGGGCGCCGACGGGGAGCTGTTTTTT.

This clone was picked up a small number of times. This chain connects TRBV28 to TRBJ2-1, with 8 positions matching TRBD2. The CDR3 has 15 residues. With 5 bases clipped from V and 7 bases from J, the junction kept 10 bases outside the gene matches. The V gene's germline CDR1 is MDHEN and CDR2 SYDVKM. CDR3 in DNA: TGTGCCAGCAGTCCCCCCCGCGGGAGGACAAATGAGCAGTTCTTC. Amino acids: CASSPPRGRTNEQFF.

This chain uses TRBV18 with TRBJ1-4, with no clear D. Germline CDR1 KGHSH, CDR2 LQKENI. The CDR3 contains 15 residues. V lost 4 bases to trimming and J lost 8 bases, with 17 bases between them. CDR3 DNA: TGTGCCAGCTCACGATACACCGATTACGAGGAAAAACTGTTTTTT. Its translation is CASSRYTDYEEKLFF. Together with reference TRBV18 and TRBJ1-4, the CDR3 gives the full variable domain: NAGVMQNPRHLVRRRGQEARLRCSPMKGHSHVYWYRQLPEEGLKFMVYLQKENIIDESGMPKERFSAEFPKEGPSILRIQQVVRGDSAAYFCASSRYTDYEEKLFFGSGTQLSVL.

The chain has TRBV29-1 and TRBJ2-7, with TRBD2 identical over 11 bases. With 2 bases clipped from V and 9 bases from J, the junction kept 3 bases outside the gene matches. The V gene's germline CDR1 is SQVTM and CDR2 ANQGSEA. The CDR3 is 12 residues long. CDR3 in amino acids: CSVETSGRVQYF. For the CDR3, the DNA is TGCAGCGTTGAAACTAGCGGGAGAGTGCAGTACTTC.

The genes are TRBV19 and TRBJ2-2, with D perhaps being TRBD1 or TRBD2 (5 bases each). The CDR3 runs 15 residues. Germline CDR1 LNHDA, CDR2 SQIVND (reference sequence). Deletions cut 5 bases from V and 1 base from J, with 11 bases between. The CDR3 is CASSSGQLNTGELFF. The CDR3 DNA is TGTGCCAGTAGTTCGGGGCAGCTGAACACCGGGGAGCTGTTTTTT.

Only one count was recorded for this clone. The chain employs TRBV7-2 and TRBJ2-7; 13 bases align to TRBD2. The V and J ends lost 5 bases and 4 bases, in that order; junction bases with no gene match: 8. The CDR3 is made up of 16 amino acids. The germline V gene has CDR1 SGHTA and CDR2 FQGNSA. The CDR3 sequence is CASSIGTSGTYYEQYF. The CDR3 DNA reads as TGTGCCAGCAGCATTGGGACTAGCGGGACATATTACGAGCAGTACTTC.

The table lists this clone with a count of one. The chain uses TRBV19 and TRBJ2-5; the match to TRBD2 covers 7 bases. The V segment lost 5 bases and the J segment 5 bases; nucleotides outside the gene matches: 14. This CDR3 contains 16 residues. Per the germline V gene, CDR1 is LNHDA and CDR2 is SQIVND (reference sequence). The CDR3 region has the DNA TGTGCCAGTAGTCCGTCTCGCCTAGCGGTCCAGGAGACCCAGTACTTC. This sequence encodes CASSPSRLAVQETQYF.

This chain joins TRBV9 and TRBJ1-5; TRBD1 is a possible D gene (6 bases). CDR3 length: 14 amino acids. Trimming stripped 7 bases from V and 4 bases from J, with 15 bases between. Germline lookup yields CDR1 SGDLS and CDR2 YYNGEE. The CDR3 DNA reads TGTGCCAGCGGGGGGCGGCAGGGTAATCAGCCCCAGCATTTT. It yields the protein CASGGRQGNQPQHF.

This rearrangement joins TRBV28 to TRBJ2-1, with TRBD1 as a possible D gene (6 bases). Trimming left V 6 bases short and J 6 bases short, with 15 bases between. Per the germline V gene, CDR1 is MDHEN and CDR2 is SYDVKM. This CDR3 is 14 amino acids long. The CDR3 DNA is TGTGCCAGCAGGAGAGGGGGTCTTGGCAATGAGCAGTTCTTC. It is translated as CASRRGGLGNEQFF.

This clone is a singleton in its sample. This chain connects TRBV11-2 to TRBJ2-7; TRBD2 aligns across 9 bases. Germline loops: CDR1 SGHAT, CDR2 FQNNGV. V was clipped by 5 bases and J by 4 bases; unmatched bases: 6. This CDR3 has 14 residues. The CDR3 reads CASSPMRGGYEQYF. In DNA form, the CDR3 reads TGTGCCAGCAGCCCCATGCGGGGGGGGTACGAGCAGTACTTC.

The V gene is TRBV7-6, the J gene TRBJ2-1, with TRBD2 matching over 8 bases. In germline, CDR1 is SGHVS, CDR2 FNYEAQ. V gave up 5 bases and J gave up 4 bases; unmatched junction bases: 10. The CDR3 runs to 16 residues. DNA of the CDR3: TGTGCCAGCAGCCGGGGGGGGAGCGGGTTATACAATGAGCAGTTCTTC. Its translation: CASSRGGSGLYNEQFF.

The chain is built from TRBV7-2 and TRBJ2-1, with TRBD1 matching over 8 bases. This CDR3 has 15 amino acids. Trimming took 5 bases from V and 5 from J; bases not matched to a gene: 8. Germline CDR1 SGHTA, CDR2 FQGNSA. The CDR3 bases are TGTGCCAGCAGCCCCGGGACAGGCAGAAACAATGAGCAGTTCTTC. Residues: CASSPGTGRNNEQFF.

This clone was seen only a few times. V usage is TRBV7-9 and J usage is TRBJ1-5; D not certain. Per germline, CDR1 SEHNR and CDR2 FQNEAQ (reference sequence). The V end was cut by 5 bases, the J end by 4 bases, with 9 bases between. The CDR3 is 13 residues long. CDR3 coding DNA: TGTGCCAGCAGCGACCGACTTAATCAGCCCCAGCATTTT. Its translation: CASSDRLNQPQHF.